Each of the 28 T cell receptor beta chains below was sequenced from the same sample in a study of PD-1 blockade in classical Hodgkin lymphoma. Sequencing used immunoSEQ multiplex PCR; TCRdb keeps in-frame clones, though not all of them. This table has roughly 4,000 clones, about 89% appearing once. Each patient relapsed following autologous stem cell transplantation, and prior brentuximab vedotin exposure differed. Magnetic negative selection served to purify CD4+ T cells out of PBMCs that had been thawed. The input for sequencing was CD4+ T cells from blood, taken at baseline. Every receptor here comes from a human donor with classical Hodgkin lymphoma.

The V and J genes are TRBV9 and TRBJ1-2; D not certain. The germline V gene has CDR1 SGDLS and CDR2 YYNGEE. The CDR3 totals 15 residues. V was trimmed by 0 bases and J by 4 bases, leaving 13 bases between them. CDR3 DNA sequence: TGTGCCAGCAGCGTAGGGAATGGGCTGGGCTATGGCTACACCTTC. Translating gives CASSVGNGLGYGYTF.

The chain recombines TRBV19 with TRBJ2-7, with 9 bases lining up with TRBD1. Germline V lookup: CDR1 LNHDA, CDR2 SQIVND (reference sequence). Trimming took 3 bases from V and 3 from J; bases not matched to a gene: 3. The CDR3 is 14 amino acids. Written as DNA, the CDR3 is TGTGCCAGTAGTATTAGGGACAGGGTCTACGAGCAGTACTTC. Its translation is CASSIRDRVYEQYF.

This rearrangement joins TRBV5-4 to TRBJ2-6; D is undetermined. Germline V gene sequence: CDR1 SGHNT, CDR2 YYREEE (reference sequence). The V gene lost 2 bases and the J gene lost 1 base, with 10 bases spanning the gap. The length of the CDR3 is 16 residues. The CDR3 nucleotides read TGTGCCAGCAGCTTAGTCCGAGGATCTGGGGCCAACGTCCTGACTTTC. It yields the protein CASSLVRGSGANVLTF.

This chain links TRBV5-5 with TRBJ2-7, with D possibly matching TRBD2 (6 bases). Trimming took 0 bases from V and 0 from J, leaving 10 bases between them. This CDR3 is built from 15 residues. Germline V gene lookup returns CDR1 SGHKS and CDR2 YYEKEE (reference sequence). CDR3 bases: TGTGCCAGCAGCTTGGGGCGGGACCCCTCCTACGAGCAGTACTTC. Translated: CASSLGRDPSYEQYF.

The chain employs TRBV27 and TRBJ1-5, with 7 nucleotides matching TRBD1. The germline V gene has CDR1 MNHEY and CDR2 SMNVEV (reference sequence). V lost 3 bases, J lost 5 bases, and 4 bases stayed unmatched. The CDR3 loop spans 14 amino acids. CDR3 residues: CASSFRQGDQPQHF. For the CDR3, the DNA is TGTGCCAGCAGTTTCAGACAGGGCGATCAGCCCCAGCATTTT.

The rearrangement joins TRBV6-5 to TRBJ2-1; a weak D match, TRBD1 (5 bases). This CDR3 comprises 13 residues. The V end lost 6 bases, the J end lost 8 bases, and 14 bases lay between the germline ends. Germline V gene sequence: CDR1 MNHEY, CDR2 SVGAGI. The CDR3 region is CASSRTGPHEQFF. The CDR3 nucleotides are TGTGCCAGCAGCCGTACAGGTCCTCATGAGCAGTTCTTC.

The CDR3 loop reads CASSQPPYGDRGAEQYF. The CDR3 DNA follows: TGTGCCAGCAGCCAACCCCCGTACGGGGACAGGGGGGCCGAGCAGTACTTC. This chain connects TRBV4-2 to TRBJ2-7; 11 bases line up with TRBD1. With 2 bases clipped from V and 6 bases from J, the junction kept 12 bases outside the gene matches. Germline V lookup: CDR1 LGHNA, CDR2 YNFKEQ. The CDR3 extends over 17 amino acids.

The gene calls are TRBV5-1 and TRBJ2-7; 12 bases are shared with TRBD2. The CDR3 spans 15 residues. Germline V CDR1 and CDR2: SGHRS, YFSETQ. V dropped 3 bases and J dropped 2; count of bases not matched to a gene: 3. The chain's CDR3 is CASSSGLAGPYEQYF. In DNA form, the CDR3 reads TGCGCCAGCAGCTCCGGACTAGCGGGACCCTACGAGCAGTACTTC.

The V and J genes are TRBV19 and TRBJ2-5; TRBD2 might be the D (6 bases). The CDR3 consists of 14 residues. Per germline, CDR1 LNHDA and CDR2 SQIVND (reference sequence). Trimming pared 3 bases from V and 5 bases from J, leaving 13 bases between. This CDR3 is CASSMDYLRETQYF. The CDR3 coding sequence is TGTGCCAGTAGTATGGACTACCTCCGGGAGACCCAGTACTTC. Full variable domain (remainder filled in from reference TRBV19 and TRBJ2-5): DGGITQSPKYLFRKEGQNVTLSCEQNLNHDAMYWYRQDPGQGLRLIYYSQIVNDFQKGDIAEGYSVSREKKESFPLTVTSAQKNPTAFYLCASSMDYLRETQYFGPGTRLLVL.

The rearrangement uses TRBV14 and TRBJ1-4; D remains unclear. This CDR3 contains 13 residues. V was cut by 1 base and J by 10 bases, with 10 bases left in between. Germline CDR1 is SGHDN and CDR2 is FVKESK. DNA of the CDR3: TGTGCCAGCAGCCAAGCCTGGATTTCAAAACTGTTTTTT. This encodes CASSQAWISKLFF. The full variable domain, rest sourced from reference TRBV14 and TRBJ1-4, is EAGVTQFPSHSVIEKGQTVTLRCDPISGHDNLYWYRRVMGKEIKFLLHFVKESKQDESGMPNNRFLAERTGGTYSTLKVQPAELEDSGVYFCASSQAWISKLFFGSGTQLSVL.

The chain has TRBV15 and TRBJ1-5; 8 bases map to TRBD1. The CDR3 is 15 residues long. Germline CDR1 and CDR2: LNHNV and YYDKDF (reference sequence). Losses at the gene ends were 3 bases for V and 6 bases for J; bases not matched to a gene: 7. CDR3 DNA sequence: TGTGCCACCAGCAGGGATACAGGGGGGGCTCAGCCCCAGCATTTT. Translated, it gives CATSRDTGGAQPQHF.

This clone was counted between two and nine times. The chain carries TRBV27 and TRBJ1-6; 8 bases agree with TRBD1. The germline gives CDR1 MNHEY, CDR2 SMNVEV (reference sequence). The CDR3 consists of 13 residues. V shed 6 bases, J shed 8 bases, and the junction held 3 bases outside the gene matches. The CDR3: CASRSRGHSPLHF. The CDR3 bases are TGTGCCAGCAGGAGCAGGGGGCATTCACCCCTCCACTTT.

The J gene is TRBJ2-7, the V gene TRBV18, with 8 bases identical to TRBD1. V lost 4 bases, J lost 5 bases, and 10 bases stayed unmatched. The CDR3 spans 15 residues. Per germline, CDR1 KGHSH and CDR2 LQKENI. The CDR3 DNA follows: TGTGCCAGCTCACAGACCGGGACAGGTGTCCACGAGCAGTACTTC. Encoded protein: CASSQTGTGVHEQYF.

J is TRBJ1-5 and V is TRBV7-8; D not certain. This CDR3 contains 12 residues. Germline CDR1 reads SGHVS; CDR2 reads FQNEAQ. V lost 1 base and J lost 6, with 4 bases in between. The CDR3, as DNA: TGTGCCAGCAGCTTAGTTAGTCAGCCCCAGCATTTT. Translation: CASSLVSQPQHF. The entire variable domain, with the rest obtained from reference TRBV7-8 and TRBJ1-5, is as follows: GAGVSQSPRYKVAKRGQDVALRCDPISGHVSLFWYQQALGQGPEFLTYFQNEAQLDKSGLPSDRFFAERPEGSVSTLKIQRTQQEDSAVYLCASSLVSQPQHFGDGTRLSIL.

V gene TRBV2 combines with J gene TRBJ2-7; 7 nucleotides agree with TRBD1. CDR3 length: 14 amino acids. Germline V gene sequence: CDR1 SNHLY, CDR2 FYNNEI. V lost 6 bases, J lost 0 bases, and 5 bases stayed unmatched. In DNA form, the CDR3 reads TGTGCCAGCAGGGGGGACAGTCCCTCCTACGAGCAGTACTTC. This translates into CASRGDSPSYEQYF.

Here the CDR3 DNA reads TGTGCCAGCAGCTCCGGACAGGGCACTGAAGCTTTCTTT. It codes for CASSSGQGTEAFF. The chain links TRBV7-2 to TRBJ1-1; 8 bases are shared with TRBD1. The CDR3 is 13 amino acids. Germline CDR1 reads SGHTA; CDR2 reads FQGNSA. V was clipped by 4 bases and J by 4 bases; unmatched bases: 2.

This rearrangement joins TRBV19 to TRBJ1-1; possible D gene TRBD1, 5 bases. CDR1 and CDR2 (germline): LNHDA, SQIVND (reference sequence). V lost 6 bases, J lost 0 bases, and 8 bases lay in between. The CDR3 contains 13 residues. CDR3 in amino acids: CASRIQVNTEAFF. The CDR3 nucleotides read TGTGCCAGTAGGATACAGGTGAACACTGAAGCTTTCTTT.

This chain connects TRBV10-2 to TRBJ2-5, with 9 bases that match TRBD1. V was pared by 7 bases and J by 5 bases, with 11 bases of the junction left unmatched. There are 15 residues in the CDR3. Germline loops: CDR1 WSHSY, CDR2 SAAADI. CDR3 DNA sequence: TGCGCCAGCACTGCCCTCGTACAGGGGGCCGAGACCCAGTACTTC. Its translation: CASTALVQGAETQYF.

CDR3 sequence: CSGEQGFGTDTQYF. DNA for the CDR3: TGCAGCGGGGAGCAGGGGTTTGGCACAGATACGCAGTATTTT. This chain uses TRBV29-1 with TRBJ2-3, with D possibly being TRBD1 (6 bases). Germline assignment: CDR1 SQVTM and CDR2 ANQGSEA. V lost 7 bases and J lost 1, with 15 bases in between. This CDR3 has 14 amino acids.

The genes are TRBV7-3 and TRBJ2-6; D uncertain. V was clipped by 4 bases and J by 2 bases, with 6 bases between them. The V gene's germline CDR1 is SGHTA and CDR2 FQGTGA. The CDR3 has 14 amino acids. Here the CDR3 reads CASSSSTGANVLTF. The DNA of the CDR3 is TGTGCCAGCAGCTCCAGCACTGGGGCCAACGTCCTGACTTTC. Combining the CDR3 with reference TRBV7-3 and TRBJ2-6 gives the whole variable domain GAGVSQTPSNKVTEKGKYVELRCDPISGHTALYWYRQSLGQGPEFLIYFQGTGAADDSGLPNDRFFAVRPEGSVSTLKIQRTERGDSAVYLCASSSSTGANVLTFGAGSRLTVL.

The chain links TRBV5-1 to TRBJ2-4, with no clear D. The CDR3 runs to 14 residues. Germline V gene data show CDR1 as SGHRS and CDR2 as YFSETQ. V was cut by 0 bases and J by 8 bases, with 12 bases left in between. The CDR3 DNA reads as TGCGCCAGCAGCTTGGGGTACCAAAGGGACATTCAGTACTTC. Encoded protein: CASSLGYQRDIQYF.

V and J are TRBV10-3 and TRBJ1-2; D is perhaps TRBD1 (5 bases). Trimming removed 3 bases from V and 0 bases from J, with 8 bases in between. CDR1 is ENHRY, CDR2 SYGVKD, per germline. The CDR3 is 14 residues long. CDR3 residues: CAISDPGTNYGYTF. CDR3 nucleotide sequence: TGTGCCATCAGTGACCCAGGGACTAACTATGGCTACACCTTC.

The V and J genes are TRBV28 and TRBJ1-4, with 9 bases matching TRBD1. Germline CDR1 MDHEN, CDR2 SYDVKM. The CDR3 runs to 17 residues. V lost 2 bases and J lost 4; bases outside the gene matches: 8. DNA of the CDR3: TGTGCCAGCAGTTTACTTGGGACAGGGTATGGTAATGAAAAACTGTTTTTT. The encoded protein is CASSLLGTGYGNEKLFF.

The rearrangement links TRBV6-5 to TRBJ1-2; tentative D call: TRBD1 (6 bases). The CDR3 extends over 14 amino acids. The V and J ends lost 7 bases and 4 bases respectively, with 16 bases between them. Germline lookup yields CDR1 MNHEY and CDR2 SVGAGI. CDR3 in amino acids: CASKHRGGGYGYTF. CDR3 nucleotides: TGTGCCAGCAAACACCGCGGAGGGGGCTATGGCTACACCTTC.

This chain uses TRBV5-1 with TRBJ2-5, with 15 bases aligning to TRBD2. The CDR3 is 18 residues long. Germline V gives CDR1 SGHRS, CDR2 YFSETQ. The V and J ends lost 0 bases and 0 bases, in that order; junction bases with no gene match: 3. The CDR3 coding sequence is TGCGCCAGCAGCTTGGGTGGGACTAGCGGGAGGTACCAAGAGACCCAGTACTTC. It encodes CASSLGGTSGRYQETQYF.

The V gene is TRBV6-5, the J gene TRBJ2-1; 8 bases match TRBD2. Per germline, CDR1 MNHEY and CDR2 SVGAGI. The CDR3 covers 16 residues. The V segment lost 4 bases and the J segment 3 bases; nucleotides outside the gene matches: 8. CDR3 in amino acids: CASSSPGTRGYNEQFF. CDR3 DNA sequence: TGTGCCAGCAGTTCCCCCGGGACTAGAGGCTACAATGAGCAGTTCTTC.

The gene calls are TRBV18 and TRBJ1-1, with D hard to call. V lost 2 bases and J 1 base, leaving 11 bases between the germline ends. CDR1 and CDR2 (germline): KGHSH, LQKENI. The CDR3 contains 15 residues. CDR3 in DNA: TGTGCCAGCTCACCATTAACACACCCGAACACTGAAGCTTTCTTT. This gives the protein CASSPLTHPNTEAFF.

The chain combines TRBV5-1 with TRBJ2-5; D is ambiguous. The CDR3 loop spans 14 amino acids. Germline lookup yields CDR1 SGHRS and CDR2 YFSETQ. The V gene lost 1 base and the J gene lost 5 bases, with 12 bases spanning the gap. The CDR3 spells CASSLTGVGETQYF. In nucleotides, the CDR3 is TGCGCCAGCAGCTTGACTGGTGTGGGGGAGACCCAGTACTTC.